Shown below are 6 T cell receptor beta chains from a single sample sequenced in a study of patients and donors after allogeneic stem cell transplantation. One entry per CDR3 protein results from TCRdb running MiXCR on the RT-PCR reads. The profile shows approximately 99,000 distinct CDR3 sequences, around 38% of them singletons. Sequencing was carried out using blood, either unsorted or a sorted T cell fraction (not recorded which). The receptor source for this set is a human donor who was either an allogeneic HSCT recipient or a stem cell or donor lymphocyte infusion donor (not recorded which). It is not recorded whose cells these are; they may come from a transplant donor.

This clonotype was found a few times. The gene calls are TRBV4-2 and TRBJ2-1, with D perhaps matching TRBD2 (6 bases). The CDR3 is 15 residues long. The ends were cut back, 1 base at V and 6 bases at J, with 13 bases in the middle. Germline CDR1 reads LGHNA; CDR2 reads YNFKEQ. The CDR3 DNA follows: TGTGCCAGCAGCCAAGCCGGTAGCGGCCCCAATGAGCAGTTCTTC. Its protein product is CASSQAGSGPNEQFF.

This clonotype turned up a few times. V usage is TRBV7-9 and J usage is TRBJ2-5; possibly TRBD2 for D (6 bases). Trimming removed 8 bases from V and 5 bases from J, with 24 bases in between. This CDR3 is built from 16 residues. Germline CDR1 SEHNR, CDR2 FQNEAQ (reference sequence). CDR3 DNA: TGTGCCAGCCAACCTACTAGCTTTATAGGGAAGGAGACCCAGTACTTC. Translation: CASQPTSFIGKETQYF.

The sample holds a few counts of this clonotype. This sequence joins TRBV20-1 and TRBJ1-5, with 9 bases fitting TRBD1. The CDR3 extends over 16 amino acids. Germline CDR1 and CDR2: DFQATT and SNEGSKA (reference sequence). The V segment lost 1 base and the J segment 4 bases; nucleotides outside the gene matches: 8. The CDR3 loop reads CSARAGTGWENQPQHF. As DNA, the CDR3 is TGCAGTGCTAGAGCCGGGACAGGGTGGGAAAATCAGCCCCAGCATTTT.

The V and J genes are TRBV3-1 and TRBJ2-2, with D tentatively TRBD1 (6 bases). V lost 2 bases and J 1 base, leaving 11 bases between the germline ends. In germline, CDR1 is LGHDT, CDR2 YNNKEL (reference sequence). This CDR3 contains 16 residues. DNA of the CDR3: TGTGCCAGCAGCCAAAGGGACAACTTGAACACCGGGGAGCTGTTTTTT. Encoded protein: CASSQRDNLNTGELFF.

This clonotype was observed a few times. J is TRBJ1-1 and V is TRBV6-1; D unclear. The CDR3 length is 14 residues. Germline assignment: CDR1 MNHNS and CDR2 SASEGT. The V end lost 4 bases, the J end lost 0 bases, and 9 bases lay between the germline ends. The CDR3 spells CASSAHGMNTEAFF. The CDR3 bases are TGTGCCAGCAGTGCTCATGGAATGAACACTGAAGCTTTCTTT.

This clonotype was counted at least ten times. The V gene is TRBV10-1, the J gene TRBJ1-1, with 8 bases identical to TRBD1. The CDR3 runs 16 residues. Germline V gene sequence: CDR1 WNHNN, CDR2 SYGVQD (reference sequence). V gave up 8 bases and J gave up 0 bases; unmatched junction bases: 11. The CDR3 DNA sequence: TGCGCCAGCCCCCGGACAGGGAATATTATGAACACTGAAGCTTTCTTT. It specifies CASPRTGNIMNTEAFF.